These 29 T cell receptor beta chains were sequenced from one sample in a study of control samples from healthy donors and cancer patients. The protocol was immunoSEQ multiplex PCR, while the TCRdb copy is restricted to in-frame clones and leaves out a portion. This sample has about 110,000 clones, with 85% to 90% found just once. The specimen sequenced was PBMCs. The receptors come from an older woman with lung cancer.

The V and J genes are TRBV19 and TRBJ1-1; 8 positions match TRBD1. CDR3 length: 13 amino acids. Germline values: CDR1 LNHDA, CDR2 SQIVND (reference sequence). V shed 3 bases, J shed 10 bases, and the junction held 7 bases outside the gene matches. The CDR3 reads CASSIIIGQGAFF. In DNA, the CDR3 is TGTGCCAGTAGTATTATAATAGGACAGGGAGCTTTCTTT.

The chain carries TRBV28 and TRBJ2-7; D gene ambiguous. Germline V gives CDR1 MDHEN, CDR2 SYDVKM. Trimming removed 3 bases from V and 3 bases from J, with 9 bases in between. The CDR3 sequence is 13 residues long. Written as DNA, the CDR3 is TGTGCCAGCAGTTTGGCCGGTGACTACGAGCAGTACTTC. Amino acid sequence: CASSLAGDYEQYF.

This clone was seen more than once but under ten times. This rearrangement joins TRBV6-2 or TRBV6-3 to TRBJ1-2; D is undetermined. Trimming removed 7 bases from V and 0 bases from J, with 9 bases in between. The CDR3 contains 13 residues. Germline V gene data show CDR1 as MNHEY and CDR2 as SVGEGT. The DNA for the CDR3 is TGTGCCAGCAACCCTTCAGCTAACTATGGCTACACCTTC. Amino acids: CASNPSANYGYTF.

This chain joins TRBV7-8 and TRBJ2-7; D gene ambiguous. Germline CDR1 SGHVS, CDR2 FQNEAQ. CDR3 length: 12 residues. V was pared by 0 bases and J by 7 bases, with 7 bases between. CDR3 in DNA: TGTGCCAGCAGCTTAGCCCCCTGGGAGCAGTACTTC. This encodes CASSLAPWEQYF.

J is TRBJ2-2 and V is TRBV19; 8 bases map to TRBD1. Germline-derived CDR1 and CDR2 are LNHDA and SQIVND (reference sequence). The CDR3 runs 15 residues. With V trimmed by 4 bases and J by 4 bases, 5 bases remained unmatched. The CDR3 loop is CASSKGQAFTGELFF. CDR3 coding DNA: TGTGCCAGTAGTAAGGGACAGGCTTTCACCGGGGAGCTGTTTTTT.

V and J are TRBV3-1 (or the pseudogene TRBV3-2) and TRBJ1-2, with 7 bases fitting TRBD1. The length of the CDR3 is 15 residues. The trim removed 6 bases at V and 2 bases at J, leaving 9 bases unmatched. Germline V gives CDR1 LGHDT, CDR2 YNNKEL (reference sequence). Here the CDR3 reads CASRGNRGLNYGYTF. In nucleotides, the CDR3 is TGTGCCAGCAGGGGAAACAGGGGATTGAACTATGGCTACACCTTC.

The rearrangement links TRBV6-1 to TRBJ2-3, with TRBD2 identical over 7 bases. This CDR3 comprises 15 residues. V lost 0 bases to trimming and J lost 3 bases; unmatched junction nucleotides: 3. Germline V gene sequence: CDR1 MNHNS, CDR2 SASEGT. CDR3 bases: TGTGCCAGCAGTGAAGCTGGTAGCGGGACAGATACGCAGTATTTT. Translation: CASSEAGSGTDTQYF.

The gene calls are TRBV7-2 and TRBJ2-7; TRBD2 agrees at 10 bases. Germline CDR1 and CDR2: SGHTA and FQGNSA. V dropped 8 bases and J dropped 4; count of bases not matched to a gene: 8. CDR3 size: 14 residues. The CDR3 region has the DNA TGTGCCAGCTCTAGGAGCGGGGGGGCGTACGAGCAGTACTTC. Its protein is CASSRSGGAYEQYF.

This chain uses TRBV10-3 with TRBJ2-3, with 7 nucleotides matching TRBD1. Germline assignment: CDR1 ENHRY and CDR2 SYGVKD. V dropped 9 bases and J dropped 0; count of bases not matched to a gene: 6. The CDR3 is 14 amino acids. The CDR3 region has the DNA TGTGCCATAGAGCCGGGACAGAGCACAGATACGCAGTATTTT. Its translation is CAIEPGQSTDTQYF.

The rearrangement uses TRBV3-1 (or the pseudogene TRBV3-2) and TRBJ1-2; TRBD1 matches 10 bases. This CDR3 region has 13 residues. CDR1 LGHDT and CDR2 YNNKEL come from the germline V gene (reference sequence). Germline trimming cut 3 bases from V and 8 bases from J; bases unmatched to any gene: 3. CDR3 residues: CASSQGQGKGYTF. The CDR3 DNA reads as TGTGCCAGCAGCCAGGGACAGGGGAAAGGCTACACCTTC.

Concerning this clone: The identical CDR3 is also encoded by other nucleotide sequences in the sample. The genes are TRBV19 and TRBJ1-6; D uncertain. V was clipped by 4 bases and J by 7 bases, with 8 bases between them. The CDR3 runs 13 residues. From germline, CDR1 is LNHDA and CDR2 SQIVND (reference sequence). The CDR3 coding sequence is TGTGCCAGTAGTACCCGACAAAATTCACCCCTCCACTTT. This sequence encodes CASSTRQNSPLHF.

V usage is TRBV27 and J usage is TRBJ1-4; TRBD1 matches 11 bases. CDR1 and CDR2 (germline): MNHEY, SMNVEV (reference sequence). The V and J ends lost 5 bases and 6 bases, in that order; junction bases with no gene match: 2. The length of the CDR3 is 14 residues. The CDR3 here is CASSRDRGDEKLFF. The CDR3 DNA reads TGTGCCAGCAGTAGGGACAGGGGGGATGAAAAACTGTTTTTT.

There are a few counts of this clone. The rearrangement joins TRBV16 to TRBJ1-1; D is unresolved. CDR1 is KGHSY and CDR2 is FQNENV in the germline V gene. V lost 0 bases, J lost 7 bases, and 21 bases lay in between. The CDR3 has 17 amino acids. The CDR3 sequence is CASSQSYGRSLTVEAFF. CDR3 in DNA: TGTGCCAGCAGCCAATCATACGGCAGGTCACTGACCGTTGAAGCTTTCTTT.

The rearrangement joins TRBV9 to TRBJ2-3; D is perhaps TRBD2 (5 bases). The CDR3 is 15 amino acids. Trimming took 0 bases from V and 0 from J, leaving 8 bases between them. The germline V gene encodes CDR1 SGDLS and CDR2 YYNGEE. In nucleotides, the CDR3 is TGTGCCAGCAGCGTAGCGAGCGGTAGCACAGATACGCAGTATTTT. Translating it yields CASSVASGSTDTQYF. Using reference TRBV9 and TRBJ2-3 for the parts outside the CDR3, the full variable domain is DSGVTQTPKHLITATGQRVTLRCSPRSGDLSVYWYQQSLDQGLQFLIQYYNGEERAKGNILERFSAQQFPDLHSELNLSSLELGDSALYFCASSVASGSTDTQYFGPGTRLTVL.

The rearrangement links TRBV19 to TRBJ2-2, with TRBD2 matching 9 bases. The CDR3 is 16 amino acids. Germline V gives CDR1 LNHDA, CDR2 SQIVND (reference sequence). V gave up 3 bases and J gave up 1 base; unmatched junction bases: 3. CDR3 coding DNA: TGTGCCAGTAGTATCGGACTAGCGAAGAACACCGGGGAGCTGTTTTTT. Protein sequence: CASSIGLAKNTGELFF.

This clone was detected once. The CDR3 reads CASSVAGGALNEQFF. The CDR3 DNA reads TGTGCCAGCAGCGTAGCTGGGGGGGCCCTCAATGAGCAGTTCTTC. The gene calls are TRBV9 and TRBJ2-1; D might be TRBD2 (7 bases). V was pared by 0 bases and J by 6 bases, with 13 bases between. This CDR3 region has 15 residues. The germline gives CDR1 SGDLS, CDR2 YYNGEE.

For the CDR3, the DNA is TGTGCCAGCAGCTTAGTATATATGGTCGGGGGACGGGGTACGCAGTATTTT. It yields the protein CASSLVYMVGGRGTQYF. The chain carries TRBV7-2 and TRBJ2-3; D may be TRBD2 (6 bases). The CDR3 loop spans 17 amino acids. Per the germline V gene, CDR1 is SGHTA and CDR2 is FQGNSA. Trimming pared 1 base from V and 8 bases from J, leaving 22 bases between.

This chain uses TRBV7-9 with TRBJ1-3, with 8 bases fitting TRBD1. The trim removed 4 bases at V and 2 bases at J, leaving 1 base unmatched. The CDR3 loop spans 14 amino acids. Germline V gene lookup returns CDR1 SEHNR and CDR2 FQNEAQ (reference sequence). CDR3 sequence (DNA): TGTGCCAGCAGCTACAGGGGGACTGGAAACACCATATATTTT. Its translation: CASSYRGTGNTIYF. The full variable domain, in which reference TRBV7-9 and TRBJ1-3 provide the parts outside the CDR3, is DTGVSQNPRHKITKRGQNVTFRCDPISEHNRLYWYRQTLGQGPEFLTYFQNEAQLEKSRLLSDRFSAERPKGSFSTLEIQRTEQGDSAMYLCASSYRGTGNTIYFGEGSWLTVV.

The chain has TRBV9 and TRBJ2-3, with no clear D. V lost 3 bases, J lost 0 bases, and 2 bases lay in between. The CDR3 has 12 amino acids. The V gene's germline CDR1 is SGDLS and CDR2 YYNGEE. DNA for the CDR3: TGTGCCAGCAGCGCTAGCACAGATACGCAGTATTTT. Encoded protein: CASSASTDTQYF. The full variable domain, in which reference TRBV9 and TRBJ2-3 provide the parts outside the CDR3, is DSGVTQTPKHLITATGQRVTLRCSPRSGDLSVYWYQQSLDQGLQFLIQYYNGEERAKGNILERFSAQQFPDLHSELNLSSLELGDSALYFCASSASTDTQYFGPGTRLTVL.

This chain uses TRBV2 with TRBJ2-2; D perhaps matches TRBD1 (6 bases). Germline CDR1 reads SNHLY; CDR2 reads FYNNEI. V gave up 3 bases and J gave up 5 bases, with 10 bases separating them. The CDR3 is 14 residues long. CDR3 DNA sequence: TGTGCCAGCAGTGAGCAGGGGAGAACCGGGGAGCTGTTTTTT. Protein: CASSEQGRTGELFF.

The V and J genes are TRBV29-1 and TRBJ2-5, with D perhaps matching TRBD1 or TRBD2 (7 bases each). From germline, CDR1 is SQVTM and CDR2 ANQGSEA. The CDR3 is 13 residues long. V lost 6 bases and J lost 1, with 12 bases in between. The CDR3 DNA is TGCAGCGTCAGGGGGGGGACCCAAGAGACCCAGTACTTC. It encodes CSVRGGTQETQYF.

This clone was seen only a few times. The rearrangement joins TRBV5-4 to TRBJ2-3; D may be TRBD1 (5 bases). The CDR3 length is 15 residues. Germline CDR1 reads SGHNT; CDR2 reads YYREEE (reference sequence). Trimming pared 1 base from V and 2 bases from J, leaving 11 bases between. The CDR3 region has the DNA TGTGCCAGCAGCTTGTACAGGAGACACACAGATACGCAGTATTTT. Protein sequence: CASSLYRRHTDTQYF.

The chain employs TRBV5-1 and TRBJ1-3, with D perhaps matching TRBD1 (5 bases). Trimming shortened V by 1 base and J by 0 bases, and 14 bases separated the two germline ends. The germline CDR1 and CDR2 sequences are SGHRS and YFSETQ. The CDR3 consists of 17 residues. CDR3 region: CASSLQGGLNSGNTIYF. The CDR3 bases are TGCGCCAGCAGCTTGCAGGGAGGTCTAAACTCTGGAAACACCATATATTTT.

The chain couples TRBV27 to TRBJ1-2; no clear D. With 4 bases removed from V and 0 bases from J, the gap between germline ends came to 24 bases. Germline values: CDR1 MNHEY, CDR2 SMNVEV (reference sequence). The length of the CDR3 is 19 residues. The CDR3: CASSSRSPRTVPTNYGYTF. The CDR3 DNA reads as TGTGCCAGCAGTTCACGGAGCCCCCGCACCGTTCCCACTAACTATGGCTACACCTTC.

V is TRBV5-1 and J is TRBJ2-3, with TRBD1 matching 8 bases. The V segment lost 4 bases and the J segment 2 bases; nucleotides outside the gene matches: 6. The CDR3 consists of 15 residues. Germline V gives CDR1 SGHRS, CDR2 YFSETQ. The CDR3 is CASSPGQGDTDTQYF. The CDR3 DNA reads TGCGCCAGCAGCCCTGGACAGGGCGACACAGATACGCAGTATTTT.

DNA for the CDR3: TGCGCCAGCAGCTCGGACACGAACTATGGCTACACCTTC. Protein sequence: CASSSDTNYGYTF. This rearrangement joins TRBV5-1 to TRBJ1-2; perhaps TRBD1 as D (5 bases). This CDR3 contains 13 residues. Germline V CDR1 and CDR2: SGHRS, YFSETQ. The V and J ends lost 3 bases and 2 bases respectively, with 8 bases between them.

The CDR3 coding sequence is TGCGCCAGCAGCCAAGATCGACTTTTAGCGGGAGAGGTAGATACGCAGTATTTT. It encodes CASSQDRLLAGEVDTQYF. The J gene is TRBJ2-3, the V gene TRBV4-1, with 9 bases matching TRBD2. Germline-derived CDR1 and CDR2 are MGHRA and YSYEKL. CDR3 size: 18 residues. The V segment lost 0 bases and the J segment 5 bases; nucleotides outside the gene matches: 12.

V usage is TRBV20-1 and J usage is TRBJ2-1, with D hard to call. V gave up 3 bases and J gave up 10 bases, with 25 bases separating them. Looked up from germline, CDR1 is DFQATT and CDR2 is SNEGSKA (reference sequence). This CDR3 region has 16 residues. CDR3 bases: TGCAGTGCTAGTAGGTCGCGGCCCGAAAGTGGTCGCGAGCAGTTCTTC. It encodes CSASRSRPESGREQFF.

The chain carries TRBV2 and TRBJ2-5; 7 bases align to TRBD2. V trimming: 5 bases; J trimming: 7 bases; junction bases outside the gene matches: 13. Germline V gene data show CDR1 as SNHLY and CDR2 as FYNNEI. The CDR3 spans 15 residues. The CDR3 nucleotides are TGTGCCAGCAGTTCGGGGCTAGCGGCGTGGGGGACCCAGTACTTC. Its translation: CASSSGLAAWGTQYF.